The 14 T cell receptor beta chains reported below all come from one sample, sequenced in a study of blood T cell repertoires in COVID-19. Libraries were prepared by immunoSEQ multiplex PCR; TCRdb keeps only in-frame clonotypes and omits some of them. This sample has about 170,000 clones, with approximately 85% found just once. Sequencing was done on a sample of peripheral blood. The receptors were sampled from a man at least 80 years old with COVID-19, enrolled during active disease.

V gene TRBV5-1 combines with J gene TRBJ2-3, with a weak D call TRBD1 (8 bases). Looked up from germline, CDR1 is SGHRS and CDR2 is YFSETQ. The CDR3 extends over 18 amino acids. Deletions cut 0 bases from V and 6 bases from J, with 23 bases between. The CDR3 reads CASSLDSFRYRGGDTQYF. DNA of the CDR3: TGCGCCAGCAGCTTGGACTCTTTTAGGTACAGGGGGGGTGATACGCAGTATTTT.

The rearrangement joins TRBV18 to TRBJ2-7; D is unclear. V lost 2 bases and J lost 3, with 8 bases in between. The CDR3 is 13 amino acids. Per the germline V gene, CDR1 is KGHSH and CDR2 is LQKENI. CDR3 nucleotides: TGTGCCAGCTCACCATCCCACAACTACGAGCAGTACTTC. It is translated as CASSPSHNYEQYF.

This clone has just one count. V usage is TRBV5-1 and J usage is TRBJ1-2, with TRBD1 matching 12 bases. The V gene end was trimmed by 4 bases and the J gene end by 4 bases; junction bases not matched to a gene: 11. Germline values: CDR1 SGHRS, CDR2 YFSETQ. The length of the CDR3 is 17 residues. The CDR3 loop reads CASSQGTGGHYLYGYTF. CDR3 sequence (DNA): TGCGCCAGCAGCCAAGGGACAGGGGGCCACTACCTCTATGGCTACACCTTC.

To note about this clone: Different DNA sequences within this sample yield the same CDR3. CDR3 nucleotides: TGTGCCAGCAGTTACTCTACCGGGACAGGAGGAACCTTC. Translating it yields CASSYSTGTGGTF. The chain is built from TRBV6-5 and TRBJ1-2; 8 bases are a match to TRBD1. This CDR3 comprises 13 residues. CDR1 MNHEY and CDR2 SVGAGI come from the germline V gene. V was clipped by 0 bases and J by 14 bases; unmatched bases: 8.

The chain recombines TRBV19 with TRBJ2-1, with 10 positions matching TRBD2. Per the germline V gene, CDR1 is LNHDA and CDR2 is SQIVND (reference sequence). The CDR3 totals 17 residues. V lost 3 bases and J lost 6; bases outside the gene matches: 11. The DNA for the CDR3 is TGTGCCAGTAGTATGTATCCAGCGGGGGGGCCGCTCAATGAGCAGTTCTTC. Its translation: CASSMYPAGGPLNEQFF.

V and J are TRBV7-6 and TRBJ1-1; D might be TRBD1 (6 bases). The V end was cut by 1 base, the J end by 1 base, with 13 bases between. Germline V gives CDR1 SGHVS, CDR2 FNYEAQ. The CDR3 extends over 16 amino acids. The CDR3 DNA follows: TGTGCCAGCAGCTTAGATTGGGGAGGGGGGAACACTGAAGCTTTCTTT. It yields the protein CASSLDWGGGNTEAFF.

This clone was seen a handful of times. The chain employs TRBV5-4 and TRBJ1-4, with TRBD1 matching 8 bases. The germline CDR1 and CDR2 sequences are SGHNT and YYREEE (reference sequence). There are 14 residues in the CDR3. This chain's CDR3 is CAVPGAGGDEKLFF. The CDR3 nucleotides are TGTGCTGTACCTGGGGCAGGGGGCGACGAAAAACTGTTTTTT.

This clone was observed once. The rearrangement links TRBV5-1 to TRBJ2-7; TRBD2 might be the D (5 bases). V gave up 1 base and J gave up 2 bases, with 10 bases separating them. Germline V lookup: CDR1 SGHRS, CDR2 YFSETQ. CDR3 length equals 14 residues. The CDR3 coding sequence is TGCGCCAGCAGCTTGTCTGAGAGGGCCTACGAGCAGTACTTC. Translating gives CASSLSERAYEQYF.

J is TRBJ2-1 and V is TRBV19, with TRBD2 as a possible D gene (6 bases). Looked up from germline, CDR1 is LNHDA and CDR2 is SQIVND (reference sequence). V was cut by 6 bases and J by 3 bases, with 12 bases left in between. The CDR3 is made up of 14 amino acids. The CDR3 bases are TGTGCCAGTAGCCAGCGGGTAGGCTACAATGAGCAGTTCTTC. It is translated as CASSQRVGYNEQFF. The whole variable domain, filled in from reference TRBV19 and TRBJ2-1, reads DGGITQSPKYLFRKEGQNVTLSCEQNLNHDAMYWYRQDPGQGLRLIYYSQIVNDFQKGDIAEGYSVSREKKESFPLTVTSAQKNPTAFYLCASSQRVGYNEQFFGPGTRLTVL.

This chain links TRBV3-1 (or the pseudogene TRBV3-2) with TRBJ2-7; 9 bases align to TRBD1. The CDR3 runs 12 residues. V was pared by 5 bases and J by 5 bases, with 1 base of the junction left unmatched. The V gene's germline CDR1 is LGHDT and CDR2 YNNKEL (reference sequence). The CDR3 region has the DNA TGTGCCAGCAGCTGGGACAGGGACGAGCAGTACTTC. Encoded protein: CASSWDRDEQYF.

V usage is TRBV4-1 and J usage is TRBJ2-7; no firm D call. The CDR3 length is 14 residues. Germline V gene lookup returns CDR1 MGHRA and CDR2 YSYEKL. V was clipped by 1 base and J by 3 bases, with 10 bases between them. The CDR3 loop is CASSQAPVLYEQYF. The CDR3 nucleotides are TGCGCCAGCAGCCAAGCCCCTGTACTCTACGAGCAGTACTTC.

The CDR3 DNA reads TGTGCCATCAGTGTTGGTGGGGGCCCGGCGAACACCGGGGAGCTGTTTTTT. Residues: CAISVGGGPANTGELFF. This sequence joins TRBV10-3 and TRBJ2-2; TRBD1 might be the D (6 bases). The CDR3 length is 17 residues. Trimming removed 4 bases at V and 0 bases at J, with 15 bases between. Germline V lookup: CDR1 ENHRY, CDR2 SYGVKD.

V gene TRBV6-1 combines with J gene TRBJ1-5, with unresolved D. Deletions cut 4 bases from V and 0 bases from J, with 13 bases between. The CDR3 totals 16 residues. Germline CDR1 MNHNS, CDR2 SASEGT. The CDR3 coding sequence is TGTGCCAGCAGTGGCCCGGCGGTGGATAGCAATCAGCCCCAGCATTTT. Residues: CASSGPAVDSNQPQHF.

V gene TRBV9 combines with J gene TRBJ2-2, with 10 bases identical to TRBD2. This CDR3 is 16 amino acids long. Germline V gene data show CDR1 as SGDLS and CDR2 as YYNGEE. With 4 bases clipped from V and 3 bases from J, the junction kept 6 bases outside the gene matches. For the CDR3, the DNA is TGTGCCAGCAGCCCCAGACTAGCGGGCCACACCGGGGAGCTGTTTTTT. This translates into CASSPRLAGHTGELFF.